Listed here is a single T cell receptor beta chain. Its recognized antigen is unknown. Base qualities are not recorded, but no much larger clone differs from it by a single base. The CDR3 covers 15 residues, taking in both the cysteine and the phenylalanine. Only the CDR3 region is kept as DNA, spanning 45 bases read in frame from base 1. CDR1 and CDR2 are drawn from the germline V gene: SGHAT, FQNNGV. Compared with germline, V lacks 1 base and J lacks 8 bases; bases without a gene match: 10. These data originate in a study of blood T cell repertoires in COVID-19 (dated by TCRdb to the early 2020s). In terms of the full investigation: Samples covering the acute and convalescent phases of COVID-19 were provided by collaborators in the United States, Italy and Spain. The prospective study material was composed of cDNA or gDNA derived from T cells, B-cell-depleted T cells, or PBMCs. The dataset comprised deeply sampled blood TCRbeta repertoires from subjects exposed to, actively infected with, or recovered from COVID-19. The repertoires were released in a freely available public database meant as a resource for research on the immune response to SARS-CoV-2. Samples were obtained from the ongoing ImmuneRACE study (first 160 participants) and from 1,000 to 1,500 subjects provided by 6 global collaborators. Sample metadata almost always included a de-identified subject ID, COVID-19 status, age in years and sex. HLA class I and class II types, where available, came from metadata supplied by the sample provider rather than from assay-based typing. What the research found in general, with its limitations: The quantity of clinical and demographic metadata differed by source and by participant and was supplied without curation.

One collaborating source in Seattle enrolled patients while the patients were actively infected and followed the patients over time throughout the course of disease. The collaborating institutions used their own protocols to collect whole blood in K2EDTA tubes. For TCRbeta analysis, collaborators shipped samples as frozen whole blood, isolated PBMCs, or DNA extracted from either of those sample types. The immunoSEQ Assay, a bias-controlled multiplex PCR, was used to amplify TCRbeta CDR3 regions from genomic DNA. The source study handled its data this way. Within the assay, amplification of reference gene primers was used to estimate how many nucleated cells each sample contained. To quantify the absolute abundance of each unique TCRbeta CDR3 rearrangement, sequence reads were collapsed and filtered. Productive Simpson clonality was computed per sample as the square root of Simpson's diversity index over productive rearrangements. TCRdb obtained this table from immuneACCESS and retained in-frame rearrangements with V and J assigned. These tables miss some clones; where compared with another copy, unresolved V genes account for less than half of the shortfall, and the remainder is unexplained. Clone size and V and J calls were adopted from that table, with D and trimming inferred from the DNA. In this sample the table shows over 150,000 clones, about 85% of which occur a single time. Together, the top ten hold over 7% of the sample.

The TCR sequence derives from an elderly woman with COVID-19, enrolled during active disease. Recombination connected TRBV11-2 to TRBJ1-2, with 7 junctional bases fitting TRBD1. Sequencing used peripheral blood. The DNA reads TGTGCCAGCAGCTTAGTAGCGGACAGGAGCCGGGGCTACACCTTC. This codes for CASSLVADRSRGYTF.